The 18 T cell receptor beta chains given below trace back to one sample, sequenced in a study of shared clonotypes between healthy human individuals (dated by TCRdb to 2018 to 2020). The library was obtained by the immunoSEQ multiplex PCR assay. TCRdb provides this immuneACCESS table in a form limited to in-frame rearrangements. Some clones are lacking; in checked studies, under half of them reflect an unresolved V gene, and why the rest are absent is not known. Present in this sample are about 490,000 clones, approximately 79% of which were seen just once. The ten top clones hold approximately 12% of the sample. Sequences were obtained from PBMCs. These receptors originate from a woman aged 40 to 55 in good health. Some clones in this sample may be carry-over from other donors' samples.

The chain carries TRBV6-1 and TRBJ2-7; D gene uncertain. Germline CDR1 is MNHNS and CDR2 is SASEGT. V shed 1 base and J shed 6 bases, with 7 bases lying between them. This CDR3 comprises 12 residues. The CDR3 nucleotides are TGTGCCAGCAGTGAAGTAGTTGGCGAGCAGTACTTC. Its protein is CASSEVVGEQYF.

This clone has more than one count but fewer than ten. V gene TRBV7-9 combines with J gene TRBJ1-2, with unresolved D. Germline loops: CDR1 SEHNR, CDR2 FQNEAQ (reference sequence). The ends were cut back, 1 base at V and 8 bases at J, with 11 bases in the middle. This CDR3 is built from 13 residues. The CDR3: CASSLEIARGYTF. DNA for the CDR3: TGTGCCAGCAGCTTAGAAATCGCGAGGGGCTACACCTTC.

This clone has only one observation. The chain combines TRBV11-2 with TRBJ2-2; TRBD1 is a possible D gene (6 bases). The CDR3 is 13 residues long. V gave up 4 bases and J gave up 8 bases, with 11 bases separating them. Looked up from germline, CDR1 is SGHAT and CDR2 is FQNNGV. Here the CDR3 reads CASSSFRGGELFF. The CDR3 DNA sequence: TGTGCCAGCAGCTCCTTCAGGGGTGGGGAGCTGTTTTTT.

This sequence joins TRBV7-8 and TRBJ2-3; perhaps D is TRBD1 or TRBD2 (5 bases each). CDR1 is SGHVS, CDR2 FQNEAQ, per germline. V lost 5 bases to trimming and J lost 2 bases, with 17 bases between them. The CDR3 has 16 amino acids. The CDR3 region has the DNA TGTGCCAGCAGCCCCAACCCGGGACCCACCACAGATACGCAGTATTTT. It codes for CASSPNPGPTTDTQYF.

V usage is TRBV19 and J usage is TRBJ1-5; no firm D call. Trimming stripped 3 bases from V and 1 base from J, with 4 bases between. The germline V gene encodes CDR1 LNHDA and CDR2 SQIVND (reference sequence). CDR3 length: 13 amino acids. Written as DNA, the CDR3 is TGTGCCAGTAGTATGGGGAGCAATCAGCCCCAGCATTTT. It codes for CASSMGSNQPQHF.

This rearrangement joins TRBV19 to TRBJ1-1, with D tentatively TRBD1 (6 bases). The CDR3 covers 16 residues. Trimming cost V 4 bases and J 1 base, with 16 bases left between them. Germline CDR1 is LNHDA and CDR2 is SQIVND (reference sequence). Written as DNA, the CDR3 is TGTGCCAGTAGTACCGGGCGATGGGGGGCGAACACTGAAGCTTTCTTT. Amino acids: CASSTGRWGANTEAFF.

For this clone: A read error may explain this, as a much larger clone is one base away. The V and J genes are TRBV6-6 and TRBJ2-2, with D tentatively TRBD2 (5 bases). This CDR3 spans 16 amino acids. Per the germline V gene, CDR1 is MNHNY and CDR2 is SVGAGI (reference sequence). CDR3 region: CASSYSTGKNTVELFF. CDR3 bases: TGTGCCAGCAGTTACTCGACCGGGAAAAACACCGTGGAGCTGTTTTTT.

The rearrangement uses TRBV6-1 and TRBJ1-1, with TRBD1 matching 7 bases. Germline CDR1 is MNHNS and CDR2 is SASEGT. This CDR3 contains 15 residues. J was trimmed by 5 bases and V by 7 bases; bases with no gene match: 13. The CDR3 DNA reads TGTGCCAGCAATATTGAGGCACAGGGGTGGACTGAAGCTTTCTTT. This gives the protein CASNIEAQGWTEAFF.

The rearrangement joins TRBV15 to TRBJ2-1, with 10 bases fitting TRBD1. Germline assignment: CDR1 LNHNV and CDR2 YYDKDF (reference sequence). The V and J ends lost 3 bases and 6 bases, in that order; junction bases with no gene match: 8. This CDR3 contains 16 residues. CDR3 in amino acids: CATSRRQGASVNEQFF. Here the CDR3 DNA reads TGTGCCACCAGCAGGAGACAGGGGGCGTCCGTCAATGAGCAGTTCTTC.

Many counts were recorded for this clone. The chain has TRBV11-2 and TRBJ2-2, with TRBD1 identical over 9 bases. The CDR3 is 16 amino acids. Germline-derived CDR1 and CDR2 are SGHAT and FQNNGV. The V gene end was trimmed by 4 bases and the J gene end by 4 bases; junction bases not matched to a gene: 7. Here the CDR3 reads CASSSYRGRRTGELFF. As DNA, the CDR3 is TGTGCCAGCAGCTCTTACAGGGGGCGACGCACCGGGGAGCTGTTTTTT.

DNA for the CDR3: TGTGCCAGCAACGACCCAGGACAGGGTAGCACAGATACGCAGTATTTT. Residues: CASNDPGQGSTDTQYF. J is TRBJ2-3 and V is TRBV6-6; 8 bases match TRBD1. The ends lost 7 bases at V and 0 bases at J; junction bases unmatched: 9. The CDR3 has 16 amino acids. The V gene's germline CDR1 is MNHNY and CDR2 SVGAGI (reference sequence).

The J gene is TRBJ1-2, the V gene TRBV2, with a possible D match to TRBD1 (5 bases). The CDR3 runs 16 residues. Germline lookup yields CDR1 SNHLY and CDR2 FYNNEI. Trimming removed 2 bases from V and 5 bases from J, with 18 bases in between. This chain's CDR3 is CASSENGRGGTYGYTF. The CDR3 region has the DNA TGTGCCAGCAGTGAAAATGGTCGGGGAGGGACTTATGGCTACACCTTC.

This clone was observed a few times. Written as DNA, the CDR3 is TGTGCCAGCAGCTTAGCAGGGAGCTCCTACAATGAGCAGTTCTTC. This sequence encodes CASSLAGSSYNEQFF. The chain uses TRBV7-9 and TRBJ2-1; D is perhaps TRBD2 (5 bases). This CDR3 is 15 amino acids long. V lost 0 bases and J 0 bases, leaving 6 bases between the germline ends. Germline CDR1 SEHNR, CDR2 FQNEAQ (reference sequence).

The V call is TRBV7-2, the J call TRBJ2-2; 8 bases align to TRBD1. V lost 1 base to trimming and J lost 0 bases; unmatched junction nucleotides: 1. The CDR3 consists of 16 residues. Germline lookup yields CDR1 SGHTA and CDR2 FQGNSA. The CDR3 DNA sequence: TGTGCCAGCAGCTTAGAGGGACAGGCGAACACCGGGGAGCTGTTTTTT. This translates into CASSLEGQANTGELFF. Based on the CDR3 plus reference TRBV7-2 and TRBJ2-2, the full variable domain is GAGVSQSPSNKVTEKGKDVELRCDPISGHTALYWYRQSLGQGLEFLIYFQGNSAPDKSGLPSDRFSAERTGGSVSTLTIQRTQQEDSAVYLCASSLEGQANTGELFFGEGSRLTVL.

The V call is TRBV21-1, the J call TRBJ2-2; TRBD2, the table's D call, lacks a check against the DNA. TRBV21-1 is classified as a pseudogene. CDR3 length: 16 amino acids. The CDR3 is CASSKGTSTNTGELFF. The DNA for the CDR3 is TGTGCCAGCAGCAAAGGTACTAGCACCAACACCGGGGAGCTGTTTTTT.

This rearrangement joins TRBV11-2 to TRBJ2-1; 11 nucleotides align to TRBD1. Germline values: CDR1 SGHAT, CDR2 FQNNGV. J gave up 8 bases and V 4 bases, and 16 bases lay outside the gene matches. The CDR3 is made up of 18 amino acids. The chain's CDR3 is CASSYTRRWTGGWDEQFF. CDR3 sequence (DNA): TGTGCCAGCAGCTACACCCGCAGATGGACAGGGGGCTGGGATGAGCAGTTCTTC.

Turning to this clone: At one boundary the junction diverges from the germline segment, which might be a read error. Other DNA variants within this sample encode the same CDR3. The chain is built from TRBV18 and TRBJ2-1, with D possibly matching TRBD2 (6 bases). Germline assignment: CDR1 KGHSH and CDR2 LQKENI. The CDR3 length is 12 residues. CDR3 DNA: TGTGCCAGCTCCCCACAACGGGAGGAGCAGTTCTTC. Translation gives CASSPQREEQFF.

The gene calls are TRBV6-6 and TRBJ2-3; maybe TRBD2 (5 bases). CDR1 is MNHNY and CDR2 is SVGAGI in the germline V gene (reference sequence). V gave up 0 bases and J gave up 2 bases, with 12 bases separating them. The CDR3 length is 16 residues. DNA of the CDR3: TGTGCCAGCAGTTACTCGGACTTCGAAGCCACAGATACGCAGTATTTT. It translates to CASSYSDFEATDTQYF.